This TCR beta chain was retrieved from a study of shared clonotypes between healthy human individuals. Across the study: Used for every donor were three CD4 naive, three CD4 memory, two CD8 naive and one CD8 memory plate. Notes on the study in general: An anticipated effect of sequencing depth on clonotype sharing among donors was recognized.

CD45RO-negative CD8 cells positively selected for CCR7 made up the naive population, which excluded terminally differentiated effector memory CD45RA+ cells. Adults of Caucasian background living in Nashville, Tennessee made up all donors. In the case of this clone: No antigen is known for it.

Genomic DNA of each subset was evenly split across several immunoSEQ plates. Assay: immunoSEQ multiplex PCR; the TCRdb copy retains only in-frame clones and omits some. The table lists under 600,000 clones, roughly 98% of them singletons. The sample consisted of naive CD8+ T cells sorted from blood. The receptor was derived from a young man in good health.

The CDR3 region has the DNA TGTGCCAGCAGCCCAAGGACTGGATACGAGCAGTACTTC. Amino acid sequence: CASSPRTGYEQYF. J is TRBJ2-7 and V is TRBV7-9, with a possible D match to TRBD2 (5 bases). The germline V gene encodes CDR1 SEHNR and CDR2 FQNEAQ (reference sequence). This CDR3 contains 13 residues. V was shortened by 5 bases and J by 4 bases, with 12 bases between the two germline ends.